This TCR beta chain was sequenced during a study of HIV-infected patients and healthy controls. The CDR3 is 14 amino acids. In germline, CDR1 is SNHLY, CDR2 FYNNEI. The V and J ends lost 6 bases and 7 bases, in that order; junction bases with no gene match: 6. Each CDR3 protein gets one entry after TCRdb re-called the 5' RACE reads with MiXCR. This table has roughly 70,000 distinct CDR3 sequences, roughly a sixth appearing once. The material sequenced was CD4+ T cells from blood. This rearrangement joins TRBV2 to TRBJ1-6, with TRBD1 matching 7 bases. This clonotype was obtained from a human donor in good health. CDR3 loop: CASSYDRANSPLHF. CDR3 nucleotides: TGTGCCAGCAGCTACGACAGGGCCAATTCACCCCTCCACTTT.